The present T cell receptor (beta chain) was sequenced within a study of long-term antiretroviral therapy in people with HIV. Version v3.0 of the immunoSEQ assay was performed at survey level. Sequencing set out to capture roughly 40,000-55,000 T-cell genomes per sample. Here immunoSEQ multiplex PCR was the method, and the copy in TCRdb shows in-frame clones only, minus some. The profile shows 20,000 to 25,000 clones, around 81% of them singletons. CDR1 and CDR2 from the germline V gene are SGHAT and FQNNGV. The J segment lost 7 bases and the V segment lost 6 bases, leaving 4 bases of the junction unmatched. The CDR3 has 13 amino acids.

The specimen comprised unsorted PBMCs, sampled roughly 4 years after starting antiretroviral therapy. The V and J genes are TRBV11-2 and TRBJ2-1, with TRBD1 matching over 9 bases. The sequence derives from a man aged 18 to 30 with HIV. The CDR3 nucleotides read TGTGCCAGCAGTCGGGACAGGGCAAATGAGCAGTTCTTC. It specifies CASSRDRANEQFF.